The rows below give T cell receptor beta chains drawn from one sample of a study of OX40 agonist ivuxolimab in advanced cancers. Produced via immunoSEQ multiplex PCR; TCRdb's table is partial and in-frame only. Of 76,000 or so clones listed, 93% were seen once; the top ten hold around 5.9%. The sequencing here drew on CD4+ or CD8+ T cells sorted from blood, taken in a trial of the OX40 agonist ivuxolimab. These receptors came from an adult with an advanced solid tumor such as melanoma, head and neck, liver or kidney cancer. CDR3s include the opening cysteine and the closing phenylalanine or tryptophan. The D gene is left open where the match is weak. Expanded clones are given a class, and other clones once, few, many or no size at all.

once | TRBJ2-5 | TRBD1 | TRBV27 | TGTGCCAGCAGTTTCCGGACAGGGAGTTTGGGAGAGACCCAGTACTTC | CASSFRTGSLGETQYF
NA | TRBJ2-1 | TRBD2 | TRBV2 | TGTGCCAGCAGTGGTCGGGGGGGGGCTTCCCCCGATGAGCAGTTCTTC | CASSGRGGASPDEQFF
NA | TRBJ2-7 | NA | TRBV7-8 | TGTGCCAGCAGCTCGAGCTCCTACGAGCAGTACTTC | CASSSSSYEQYF
once | TRBJ1-2 | NA | TRBV19 | TGTGCCAGTAGTATTATGTCCAGAGCTAACTATGGCTACACCTTC | CASSIMSRANYGYTF
NA | TRBJ2-1 | NA | TRBV27 | TGTGCCAGCAGTTTGACGGTCTCCTACAATGAGCAGTTCTTC | CASSLTVSYNEQFF
NA | TRBJ2-1 | NA | TRBV11-2 | TGTGCCAGCAGCTTATATGGGTACAATGAGCAGTTCTTC | CASSLYGYNEQFF
NA | TRBJ2-1 | TRBD2 | TRBV30 | TGTGCCTGGAGTGTTACTAGCGGGATGTATGAGCAGTTCTTC | CAWSVTSGMYEQFF
NA | TRBJ2-3 | TRBD2 | TRBV27 | TGTGCCAGCAGCCACGGGGGGACTAGCACAGATACGCAGTATTTT | CASSHGGTSTDTQYF
NA | TRBJ1-5 | TRBD1 | TRBV30 | TGTGCCTGGACCGGGACAGGGATTAATCAGCCCCAGCATTTT | CAWTGTGINQPQHF
NA | TRBJ2-2 | NA | TRBV27 | TGTGCCAGCAGTTTAAGGGCCGGGGAGCTGTTTTTT | CASSLRAGELFF
NA | TRBJ2-5 | NA | TRBV6-5 | TGTGCCAGCAGTTACTCAGGCGCAACCGGGACCCAGTACTTC | CASSYSGATGTQYF
NA | TRBJ2-7 | NA | TRBV4-1 | TGCGCCAGCAGCCATAACCGGGACCCAAGATACGAGCAGTACTTC | CASSHNRDPRYEQYF
NA | TRBJ2-7 | TRBD1 | TRBV30 | TGTGCCTGGAGATCGGACAGGGGCGAGCAGTACTTC | CAWRSDRGEQYF
NA | TRBJ1-5 | NA | TRBV19 | TGTGCCAGTAGCGTGGGAACCTCCTTTGGTCAGCCCCAGCATTTT | CASSVGTSFGQPQHF
few | TRBJ1-2 | NA | TRBV19 | TGTGCCAGTATCCACAGGGTATATGGCTACACCTTC | CASIHRVYGYTF
NA | TRBJ2-7 | TRBD2 | TRBV4-1 | TGCGCCAGCAGCCAAGCTCGCGGGGGGGGAGGAAACTACGAGCAGTACTTC | CASSQARGGGGNYEQYF